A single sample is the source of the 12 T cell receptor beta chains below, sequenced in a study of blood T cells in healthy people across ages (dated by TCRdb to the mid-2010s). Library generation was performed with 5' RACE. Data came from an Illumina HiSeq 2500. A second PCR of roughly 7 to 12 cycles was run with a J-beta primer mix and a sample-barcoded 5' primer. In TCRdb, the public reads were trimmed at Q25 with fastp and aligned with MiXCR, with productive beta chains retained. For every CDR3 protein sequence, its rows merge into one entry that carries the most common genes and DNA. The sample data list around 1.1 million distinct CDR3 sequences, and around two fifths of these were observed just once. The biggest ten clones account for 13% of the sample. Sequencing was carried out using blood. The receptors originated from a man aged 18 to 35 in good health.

The CDR3 is CASKPGLYSNQPQHF. The CDR3 bases are TGTGCCAGCAAACCGGGCCTATATAGCAATCAGCCCCAGCATTTT. The chain couples TRBV27 to TRBJ1-5; D uncertain. The V end was cut by 7 bases, the J end by 0 bases, with 13 bases between. This CDR3 has 15 amino acids. Germline V gives CDR1 MNHEY, CDR2 SMNVEV (reference sequence).

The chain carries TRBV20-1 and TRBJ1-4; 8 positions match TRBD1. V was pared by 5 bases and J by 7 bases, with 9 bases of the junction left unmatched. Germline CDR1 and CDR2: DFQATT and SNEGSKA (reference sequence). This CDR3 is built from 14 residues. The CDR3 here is CSAPRVDRGEKLFF. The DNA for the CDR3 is TGCAGTGCTCCCCGAGTTGACAGGGGTGAAAAACTGTTTTTT.

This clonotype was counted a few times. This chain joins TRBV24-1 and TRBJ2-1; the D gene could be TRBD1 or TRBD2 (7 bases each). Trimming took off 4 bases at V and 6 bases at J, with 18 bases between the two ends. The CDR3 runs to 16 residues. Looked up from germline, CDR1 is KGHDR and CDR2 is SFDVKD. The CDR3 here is CATSDPSAGGANEQFF. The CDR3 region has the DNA TGTGCCACCAGTGACCCCTCTGCAGGGGGGGCCAATGAGCAGTTCTTC.

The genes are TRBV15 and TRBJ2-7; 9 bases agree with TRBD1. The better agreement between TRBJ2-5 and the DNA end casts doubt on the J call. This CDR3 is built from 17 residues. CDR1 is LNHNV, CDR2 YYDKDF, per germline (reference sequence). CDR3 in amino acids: CATSRDNRDRVSETQYF. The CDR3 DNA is TGTGCCACCAGCAGAGATAACCGGGACAGGGTTTCAGAGACCCAGTACTTC.

DNA of the CDR3: TGCGCCAGCAGCTTGGCCCCCGAATCGGGGTGGGCTTTCTTT. Its translation: CASSLAPESGWAFF. This chain connects TRBV5-1 to TRBJ1-1; D is unclear. The CDR3 is 14 amino acids. CDR1 is SGHRS and CDR2 is YFSETQ in the germline V gene. V was clipped by 0 bases and J by 11 bases, with 17 bases between them. Full variable domain (rest looked up from reference TRBV5-1 and TRBJ1-1): KAGVTQTPRYLIKTRGQQVTLSCSPISGHRSVSWYQQTPGQGLQFLFEYFSETQRNKGNFPGRFSGRQFSNSRSEMNVSTLELGDSALYLCASSLAPESGWAFFGQGTRLTVV.

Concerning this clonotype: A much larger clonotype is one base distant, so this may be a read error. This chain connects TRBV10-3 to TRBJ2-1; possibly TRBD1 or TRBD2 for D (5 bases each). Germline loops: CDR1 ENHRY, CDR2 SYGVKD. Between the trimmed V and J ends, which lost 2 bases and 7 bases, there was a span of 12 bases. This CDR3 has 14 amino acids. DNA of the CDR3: TGTGCCATCAGTGAGGCGCTAGGGGAGAATGAGCAGTTCTTC. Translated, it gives CAISEALGENEQFF.

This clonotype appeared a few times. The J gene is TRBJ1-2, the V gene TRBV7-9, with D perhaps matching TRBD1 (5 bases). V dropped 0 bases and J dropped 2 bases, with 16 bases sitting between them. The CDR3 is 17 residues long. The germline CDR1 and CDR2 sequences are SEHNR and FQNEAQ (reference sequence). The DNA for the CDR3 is TGTGCCAGCAGCTTAGCCGGGACCGCGTTCAGAAACTATGGCTACACCTTC. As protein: CASSLAGTAFRNYGYTF. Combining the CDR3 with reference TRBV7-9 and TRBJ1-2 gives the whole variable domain DTGVSQNPRHKITKRGQNVTFRCDPISEHNRLYWYRQTLGQGPEFLTYFQNEAQLEKSRLLSDRFSAERPKGSFSTLEIQRTEQGDSAMYLCASSLAGTAFRNYGYTFGSGTRLTVV.

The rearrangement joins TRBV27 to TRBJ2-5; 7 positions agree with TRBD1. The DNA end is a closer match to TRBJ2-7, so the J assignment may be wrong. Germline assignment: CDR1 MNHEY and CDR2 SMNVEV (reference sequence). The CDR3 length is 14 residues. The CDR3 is CASSSLVGGHEQYF. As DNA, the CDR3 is TGTGCCAGCAGTTCCCTCGTAGGGGGCCACGAGCAGTACTTC.

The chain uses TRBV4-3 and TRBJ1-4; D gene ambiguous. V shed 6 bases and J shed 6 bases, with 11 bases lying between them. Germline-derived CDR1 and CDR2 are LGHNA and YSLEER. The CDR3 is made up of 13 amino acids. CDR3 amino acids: CASSRQSYEKLFF. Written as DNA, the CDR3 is TGCGCCAGCAGTCGGCAGTCCTATGAAAAACTGTTTTTT.

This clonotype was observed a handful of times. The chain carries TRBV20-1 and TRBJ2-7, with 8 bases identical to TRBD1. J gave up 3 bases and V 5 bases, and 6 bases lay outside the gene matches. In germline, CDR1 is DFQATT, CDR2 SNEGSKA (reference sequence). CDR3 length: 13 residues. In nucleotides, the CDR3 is TGCAGTGCTGGGGGAACAGGGGGCTACGAGCAGTACTTC. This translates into CSAGGTGGYEQYF.

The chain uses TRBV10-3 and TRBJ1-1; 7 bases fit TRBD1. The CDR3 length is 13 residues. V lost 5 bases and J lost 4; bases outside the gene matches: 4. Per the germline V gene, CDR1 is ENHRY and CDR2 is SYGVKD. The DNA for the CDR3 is TGTGCCATCAGTATACCAGGGGGCACTGAAGCTTTCTTT. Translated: CAISIPGGTEAFF.

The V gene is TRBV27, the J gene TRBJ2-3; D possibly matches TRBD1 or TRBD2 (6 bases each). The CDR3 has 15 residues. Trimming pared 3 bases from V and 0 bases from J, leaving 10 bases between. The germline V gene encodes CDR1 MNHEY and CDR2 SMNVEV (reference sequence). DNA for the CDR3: TGTGCCAGCAGTTTTGGGGGGCTTAGCACAGATACGCAGTATTTT. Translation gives CASSFGGLSTDTQYF.